In its sample, the clone carrying this T cell receptor beta chain was seen a few times. TCRdb fed the PCR reads into MiXCR, producing one record per CDR3 protein. The data hold just under 650,000 distinct CDR3 sequences, with around 20% observed a single time. The data stem from a study of molecular identifiers for immune sequencing clone quantification. The CDR3 is 14 amino acids. The ends were cut back, 3 bases at V and 3 bases at J, with 8 bases in the middle. Sequencing input: naive CD8+ T cells from blood, with Jurkat cell RNA spiked in. Subset given: FACS-sorted CD8+CD4-CCR7+CD45RA+ naive T cells. This clonotype was sampled from a human donor in good health. Some libraries in this study had Jurkat cell RNA spiked in. The V gene is TRBV12-3 or TRBV12-4, the J gene TRBJ2-2; D may be TRBD2 (5 bases). CDR3 sequence reads: CASSFSAYTGELFF. The CDR3 nucleotides read TGTGCCAGCAGTTTTAGCGCCTACACCGGGGAGCTGTTTTTT.